This T cell receptor (beta chain) was retrieved from a study of metastatic and nonmetastatic thyroid tumors. TCRdb re-clonotyped the PCR reads through MiXCR. This table has some 84,000 clones, around 9.1% appearing once. Thyroid surgery took place with no prior treatment in any patient. There are many counts of this clone. The target antigen is unknown. Overall study findings and caveats: In both blood and tumor samples, TCR beta diversity was reported significantly higher for malignant than benign nodules.

Source material: blood. This receptor was identified in a female donor with papillary thyroid cancer or a benign thyroid nodule (not recorded which). Some clones in this sample may be carry-over from other donors' samples.

CDR3 in DNA: TGCGCCAGCAGCCCGGGGACAGGGGGATCACCCCTCCACTTT. Protein sequence: CASSPGTGGSPLHF. V usage is TRBV4-1 and J usage is TRBJ1-6; 11 bases line up with TRBD1. From germline, CDR1 is MGHRA and CDR2 YSYEKL. CDR3 size: 14 residues. The V gene end was trimmed by 4 bases and the J gene end by 10 bases; junction bases not matched to a gene: 3.